This T cell receptor (beta chain) was profiled in a study of blood T cell repertoires in COVID-19. Study-wide background: PBMCs, B-cell-depleted T cells, or T cells were the source of the cDNA or gDNA that made up the material.

Per the original data handling: Estimation of nucleated cell counts relied on the amplification of reference gene primers. Sequencing was performed with immunoSEQ multiplex PCR; in TCRdb, only in-frame clones are kept and a portion is missing. V and J calls and clone size follow that table, whereas D and trimming were derived from the DNA. Among roughly 460,000 clones, 80% to 90% were seen once, and the ten largest hold around 0.92%. Seattle's cohort entered during active infection and was followed longitudinally. Germline lookup yields CDR1 LNHDA and CDR2 SQIVND (reference sequence). The V gene end was trimmed by 5 bases and the J gene end by 2 bases; junction bases not matched to a gene: 9. This CDR3 is built from 16 residues.

The receptor's source is a man younger than 35 with COVID-19, enrolled during active disease. The J gene is TRBJ2-3, the V gene TRBV19; TRBD2 matches 8 bases. The specimen was peripheral blood. The CDR3 DNA follows: TGTGCCAGTAGTTTGGGCGGGAGGTCCCTCACAGATACGCAGTATTTT. Translation gives CASSLGGRSLTDTQYF.